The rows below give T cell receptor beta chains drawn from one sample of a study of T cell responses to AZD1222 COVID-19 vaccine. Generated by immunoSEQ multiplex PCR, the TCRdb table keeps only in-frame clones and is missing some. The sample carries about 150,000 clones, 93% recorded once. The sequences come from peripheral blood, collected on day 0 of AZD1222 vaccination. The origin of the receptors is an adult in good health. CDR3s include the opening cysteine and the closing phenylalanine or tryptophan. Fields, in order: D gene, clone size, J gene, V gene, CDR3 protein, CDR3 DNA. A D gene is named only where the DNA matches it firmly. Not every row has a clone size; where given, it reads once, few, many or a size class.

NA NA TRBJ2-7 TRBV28 CASSLPRGRPYEQYF TGTGCCAGCAGTTTACCGAGGGGTAGGCCCTACGAGCAGTACTTC
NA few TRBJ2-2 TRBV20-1 CSAWRAGELFF TGCAGTGCTTGGAGGGCCGGGGAGCTGTTTTTT
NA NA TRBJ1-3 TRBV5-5 CASSLERDSGNTIYF TGTGCCAGCAGCTTGGAGAGGGACTCTGGAAACACCATATATTTT
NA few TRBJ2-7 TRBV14 CASSPQRGGNSYEQYF TGTGCCAGCAGCCCTCAGAGGGGCGGAAACTCCTACGAGCAGTACTTC
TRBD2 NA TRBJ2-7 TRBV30 CAWSEAGNPYEQYF TGTGCCTGGAGTGAAGCGGGAAACCCCTACGAGCAGTACTTC
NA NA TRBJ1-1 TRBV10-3 CAISGGRLNTEAFF TGTGCCATCAGTGGAGGGAGATTGAACACTGAAGCTTTCTTT
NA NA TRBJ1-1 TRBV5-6 CASSLVDWGEGTEAFF TGTGCCAGCAGCTTGGTGGATTGGGGAGAAGGCACTGAAGCTTTCTTT
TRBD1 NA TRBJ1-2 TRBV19 CASTLGQSTSGYTF TGTGCCAGTACCCTGGGACAGTCGACCTCCGGCTACACCTTC
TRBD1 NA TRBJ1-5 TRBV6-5 CASLNRGLSNQPQHF TGTGCCAGCCTAAACAGGGGCTTGAGCAATCAGCCCCAGCATTTT
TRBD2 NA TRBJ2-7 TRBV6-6 CASSRFRGEGLSYEQYF TGTGCCAGCAGTCGCTTCCGGGGGGAGGGCCTGTCCTACGAGCAGTACTTC
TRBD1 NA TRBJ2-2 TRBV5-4 CASSPWDRGLSGELFF TGTGCCAGCAGCCCCTGGGACAGGGGGCTGAGCGGGGAGCTGTTTTTT
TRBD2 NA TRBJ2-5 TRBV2 CASSDETSGRGETQYF TGTGCCAGCAGTGACGAAACTAGCGGGAGAGGGGAGACCCAGTACTTC
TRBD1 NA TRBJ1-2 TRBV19 CASNGRGGAREYGYTF TGTGCCAGTAATGGGCGAGGGGGCGCGAGAGAATATGGCTACACCTTC
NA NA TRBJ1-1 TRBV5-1 CASSLVQGMTEAFF TGCGCCAGCAGCTTGGTGCAGGGGATGACTGAAGCTTTCTTT
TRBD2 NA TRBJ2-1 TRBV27 CASSRSYGLAGGPIREQFF TGTGCCAGCAGCCGAAGCTACGGACTAGCGGGAGGGCCTATACGCGAGCAGTTCTTC
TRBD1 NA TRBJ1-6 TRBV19 CASSADRANSPLHF TGTGCCAGTAGTGCCGACAGGGCCAATTCACCCCTCCACTTT
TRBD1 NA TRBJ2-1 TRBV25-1 CASSEGTARAVGYEQFF TGTGCCAGCAGTGAAGGGACAGCAAGGGCGGTCGGCTATGAGCAGTTCTTC
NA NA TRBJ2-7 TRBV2 CASSEAPRRASEQYF TGTGCCAGCAGTGAAGCACCTCGACGAGCAAGTGAGCAGTACTTC
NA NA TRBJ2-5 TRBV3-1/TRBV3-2 CASSQAPQETQYF TGTGCCAGCAGCCAAGCCCCCCAAGAGACCCAGTACTTC
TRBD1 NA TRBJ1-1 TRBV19 CASSLYPGQGRNTEAFF TGTGCCAGTAGTCTCTATCCGGGACAGGGTCGAAACACTGAAGCTTTCTTT
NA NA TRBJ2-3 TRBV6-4 CASSDRRTDTQYF TGTGCCAGCAGTGACCGTCGGACAGATACGCAGTATTTT
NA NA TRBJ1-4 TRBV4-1 CASSQDSAGRAGEKLFF TGCGCCAGCAGCCAAGACTCGGCGGGCAGGGCTGGGGAAAAACTGTTTTTT
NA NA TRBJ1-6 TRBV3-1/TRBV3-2 CASSQVFNSPLHF TGTGCCAGCAGCCAAGTATTTAATTCACCCCTCCACTTT
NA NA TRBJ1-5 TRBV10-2 CASSGVAGVHQPQHF TGCGCCAGCAGTGGGGTTGCAGGGGTGCATCAGCCCCAGCATTTT
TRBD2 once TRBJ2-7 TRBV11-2 CASSLDFLAGKYF TGTGCCAGCAGCTTAGATTTCCTAGCGGGGAAGTACTTC
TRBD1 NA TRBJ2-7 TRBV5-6 CASSWDRVGDEQYF TGTGCCAGCAGCTGGGACAGGGTGGGCGACGAGCAGTACTTT
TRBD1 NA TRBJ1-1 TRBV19 CASKGQGEIKTEAFF TGTGCCAGTAAGGGGCAGGGGGAAATCAAGACTGAAGCTTTCTTT
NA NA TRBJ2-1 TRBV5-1 CASRWTSTGYEQFF TGCGCCAGCAGATGGACATCCACGGGCTATGAGCAGTTCTTC
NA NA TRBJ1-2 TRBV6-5 CASSYEGRYTF TGTGCCAGCAGTTACGAAGGGCGCTACACCTTC